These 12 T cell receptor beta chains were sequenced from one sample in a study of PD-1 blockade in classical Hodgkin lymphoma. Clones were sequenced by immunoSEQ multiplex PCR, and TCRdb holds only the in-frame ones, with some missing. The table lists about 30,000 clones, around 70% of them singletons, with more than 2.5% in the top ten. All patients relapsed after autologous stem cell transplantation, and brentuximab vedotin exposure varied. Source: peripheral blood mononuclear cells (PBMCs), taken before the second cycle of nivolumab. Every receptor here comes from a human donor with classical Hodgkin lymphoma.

This CDR3 is CASTGVDEQYF. The CDR3 nucleotides read TGCGCCAGCACCGGGGTTGACGAGCAGTACTTC. The chain couples TRBV10-1 to TRBJ2-7; maybe TRBD2 (5 bases). Trimming shortened V by 7 bases and J by 5 bases, and 9 bases separated the two germline ends. Germline V gives CDR1 WNHNN, CDR2 SYGVQD (reference sequence). There are 11 residues in the CDR3.

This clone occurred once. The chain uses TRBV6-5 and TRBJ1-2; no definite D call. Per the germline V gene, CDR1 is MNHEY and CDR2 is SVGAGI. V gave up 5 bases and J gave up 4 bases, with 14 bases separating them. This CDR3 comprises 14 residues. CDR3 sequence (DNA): TGTGCCAGCAGTGCGGGCGGGATCCTCTATGGCTACACCTTC. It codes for CASSAGGILYGYTF.

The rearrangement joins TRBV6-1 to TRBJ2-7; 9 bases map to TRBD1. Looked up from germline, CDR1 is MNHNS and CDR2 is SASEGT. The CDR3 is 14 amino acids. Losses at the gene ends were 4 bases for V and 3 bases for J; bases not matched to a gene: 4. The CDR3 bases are TGTGCCAGCAGTGCTCTGACAGGGGGCTACGAGCAGTACTTC. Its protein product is CASSALTGGYEQYF.

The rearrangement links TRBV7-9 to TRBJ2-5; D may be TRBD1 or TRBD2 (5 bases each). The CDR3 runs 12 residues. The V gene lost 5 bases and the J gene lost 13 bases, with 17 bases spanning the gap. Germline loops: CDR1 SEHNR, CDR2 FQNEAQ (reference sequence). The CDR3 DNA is TGTGCCAGCAGCCCAACTGGGGGTCACAGGTACTTC. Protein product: CASSPTGGHRYF.

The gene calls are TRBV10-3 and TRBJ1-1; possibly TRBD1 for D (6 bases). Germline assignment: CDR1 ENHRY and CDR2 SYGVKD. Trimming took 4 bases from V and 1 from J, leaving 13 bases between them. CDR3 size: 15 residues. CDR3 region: CAISGRLGGNTEAFF. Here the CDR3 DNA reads TGTGCCATCAGTGGGAGGCTAGGGGGGAACACTGAAGCTTTCTTT.

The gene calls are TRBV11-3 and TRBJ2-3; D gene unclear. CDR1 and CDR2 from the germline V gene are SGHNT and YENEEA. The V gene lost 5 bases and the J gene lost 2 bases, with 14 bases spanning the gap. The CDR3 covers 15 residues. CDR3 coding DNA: TGTGCCAGCAGCAAGAGCCAACAGATCACAGATACGCAGTATTTT. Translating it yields CASSKSQQITDTQYF.

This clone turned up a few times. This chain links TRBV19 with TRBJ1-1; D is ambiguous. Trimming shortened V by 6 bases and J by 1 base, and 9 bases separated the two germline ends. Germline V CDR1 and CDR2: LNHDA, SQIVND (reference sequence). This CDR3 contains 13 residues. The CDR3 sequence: CASSPSGNTEAFF. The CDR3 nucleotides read TGTGCCAGTAGCCCATCAGGGAACACTGAAGCTTTCTTT.

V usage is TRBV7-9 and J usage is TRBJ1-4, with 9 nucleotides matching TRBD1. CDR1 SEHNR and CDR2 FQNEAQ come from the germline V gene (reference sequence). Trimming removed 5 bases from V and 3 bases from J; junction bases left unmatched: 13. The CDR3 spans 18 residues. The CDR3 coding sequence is TGTGCCAGCAGCCTAACGACAGGGGGATTCGTATCTAATGAAAAACTGTTTTTT. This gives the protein CASSLTTGGFVSNEKLFF.

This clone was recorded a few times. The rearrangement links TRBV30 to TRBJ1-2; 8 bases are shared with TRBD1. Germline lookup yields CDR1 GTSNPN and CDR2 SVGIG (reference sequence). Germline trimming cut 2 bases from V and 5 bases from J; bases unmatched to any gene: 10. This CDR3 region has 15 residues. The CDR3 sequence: CAWSRWTGTMYGYTF. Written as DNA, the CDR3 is TGTGCCTGGAGTAGATGGACAGGGACCATGTATGGCTACACCTTC.

CDR3 sequence (DNA): TGCGCCAGCAGTGAATCTTCGGGGGGGAGGACAGATACGCAGTATTTT. The encoded protein is CASSESSGGRTDTQYF. This rearrangement joins TRBV10-1 to TRBJ2-3; 8 nucleotides align to TRBD2. V was pared by 3 bases and J by 3 bases, with 8 bases of the junction left unmatched. CDR3 size: 16 residues. Germline-derived CDR1 and CDR2 are WNHNN and SYGVQD (reference sequence).

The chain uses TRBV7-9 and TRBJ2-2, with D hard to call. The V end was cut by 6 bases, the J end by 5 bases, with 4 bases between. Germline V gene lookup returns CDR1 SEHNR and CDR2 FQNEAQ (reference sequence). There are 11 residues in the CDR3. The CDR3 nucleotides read TGTGCCAGCAGATTTACCGGGGAGCTGTTTTTT. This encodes CASRFTGELFF.

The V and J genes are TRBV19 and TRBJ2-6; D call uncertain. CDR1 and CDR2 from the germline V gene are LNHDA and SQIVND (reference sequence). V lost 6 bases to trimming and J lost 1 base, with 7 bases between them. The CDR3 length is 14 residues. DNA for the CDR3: TGTGCCAGTAGCCCCCCTTCTGGGGCCAACGTCCTGACTTTC. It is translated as CASSPPSGANVLTF.